This TCR beta chain emerged from a study of follicular helper T cells after annual influenza vaccination. For the study at large: Across the 2013-2014, 2014-2015 and 2015-2016 vaccination seasons, some subjects were resampled.

Time point given: 2014-2015 season, 7 days after vaccination. Generated by immunoSEQ multiplex PCR, the TCRdb table keeps only in-frame clones and is missing some. This sample carries about 15,000 clones, 65% to 85% of them seen once, and the ten largest clones take 1.3%. Trimming pared 0 bases from V and 7 bases from J, leaving 9 bases between. This CDR3 spans 14 amino acids. The germline gives CDR1 LGHNA, CDR2 YNFKEQ. V usage is TRBV4-2 and J usage is TRBJ2-2; possible D gene TRBD2, 5 bases. The clonotype originates from an adult who received the influenza vaccine. The source material was CXCR5+ CD38- circulating T follicular helper cells from blood, sampled 7 days after influenza vaccination. Subset: circulating Tfh, non-naive CD4+CXCR5+PD-1+ (ICOS+CD38+ or ICOS-CD38-). The CDR3, as DNA: TGTGCCAGCAGCCAAGATCTCGACTACGGGGAGCTGTTTTTT. Residues: CASSQDLDYGELFF.